This is a list of T cell receptor beta chains from one sample in a study of shared clonotypes between healthy human individuals. Data came from immunoSEQ multiplex PCR; TCRdb stores just in-frame clones and leaves some out. This repertoire shows about 2,500,000 clones, around nine tenths found once; its top ten account for over 0.12%. The specimen was naive CD4+ T cells sorted from blood. Source of these receptors: a man younger than 30 in good health. Each CDR3 is given with its conserved first and last residue. Each record gives: clone size, V gene, D gene, J gene, CDR3 DNA, CDR3 protein. A D gene is named only where the DNA matches it firmly. Where a row states a size, it is once, few, many or the class of an expanded clone; other rows omit it.

.	TRBV7-2	.	TRBJ1-5	TGTGCCAGCAGCCTAGACCCGGGGCAGTTGAATAATCAGCCCCAGCATTTT	CASSLDPGQLNNQPQHF
.	TRBV23-1	TRBD1	TRBJ1-5	TGCGCCAGGACAGGGCCCAATCAGCCCCAGCATTTT	CARTGPNQPQHF
.	TRBV18	.	TRBJ2-7	TGTGCCAGCTCCCCGAGGCGCGGGGGCATCTACGAGCAGTACTTC	CASSPRRGGIYEQYF
.	TRBV4-2	TRBD1	TRBJ2-2	TGTGCCAGCAGCCGCCACAGGGGGGAGATCGGGGAGCTGTTTTTT	CASSRHRGEIGELFF
.	TRBV5-8	.	TRBJ1-1	TGTGCCAGCAGTCGTCTAATAACAGGCACTGAAGCTTTCTTT	CASSRLITGTEAFF
.	TRBV29-1	.	TRBJ1-1	TGCAGCGTTGAGTTAGGGTTTGGCACTGAAGCTTTCTTT	CSVELGFGTEAFF
.	TRBV18	.	TRBJ2-5	TGTGCCAGCTCACCACGGGCAGGGGAGGAGACCCAGTACTTC	CASSPRAGEETQYF
once	TRBV5-1	TRBD1	TRBJ1-4	TGCGCCAGCAGCTTGGCCGGGACAGGGGGACGAGAAAAACTGTTTTTT	CASSLAGTGGREKLFF
.	TRBV5-1	TRBD1	TRBJ2-3	TGCGCCAGCAGCCGATCTGGACAGGGGGACCCAGATACGCAGTATTTT	CASSRSGQGDPDTQYF
.	TRBV7-9	TRBD2	TRBJ2-7	TGTGCCAGCAGCTTAGCAAGACTAGCGGGAACCTACGAGCAGTACTTC	CASSLARLAGTYEQYF
.	TRBV19	TRBD1	TRBJ1-1	TGTGCCAGTAGTATGGACAGGGACAACACTGAAGCTTTCTTT	CASSMDRDNTEAFF
once	TRBV10-3	.	TRBJ1-3	TGTGCCATCAGCACAGACGGAAACACCATATATTTT	CAISTDGNTIYF